These T cell receptor beta chains were read from a single sample in a study of T cells expressing NK-cell markers. TCRdb reworked the 5' RACE reads into one entry per CDR3 protein, no DNA. The repertoire shows approximately 380,000 distinct CDR3 sequences; the top ten hold around 5.2%. Material: blood T cells: a sorted CD56 or NKG2C T cell subset, CD4+ or CD8+ T cells, or bulk PBMC T cells (not recorded which). These TCRs come from a man aged 18 to 69 in good health. Both conserved end residues are part of each CDR3.

J | V | CDR3
TRBJ2-7 | TRBV7-6 | CASSLAKGVGEQYF
TRBJ2-1 | TRBV5-1 | CASSLGGTSGGRTEQFF
TRBJ2-1 | TRBV6-1 | CASSEMAGLPNNEQFF
TRBJ1-3 | TRBV5-6 | CASSLLSGQASSGNTIYF
TRBJ1-3 | TRBV12-3/TRBV12-4 | CASSFWGFGNTIYF
TRBJ1-5 | TRBV12-3/TRBV12-4 | CASSWRRLGTPQHF
TRBJ2-3 | TRBV5-1 | CASSLVAENPRDTQYF
TRBJ1-2 | TRBV12-3/TRBV12-4 | CASRTLRGYTF
TRBJ2-5 | TRBV2 | CASSRDRGGQETQYF
TRBJ2-1 | TRBV10-3 | CAISGGTSGGAEQFF
TRBJ2-2 | TRBV5-1 | CASSLDSAVGELFF
TRBJ2-1 | TRBV10-3 | CAISELGTSVNEQFF
TRBJ2-7 | TRBV28 | CASRRRAHWDEQYF
TRBJ2-6 | TRBV5-1 | CASSLVAGSVGANVLTF
TRBJ2-1 | TRBV29-1 | CSVEGQGSHSSYNEQFF
TRBJ2-7 | TRBV5-1 | CASSLQALPSEGQYF
TRBJ2-7 | TRBV20-1 | CSAPGGSQAAYEQYF
TRBJ2-3 | TRBV5-1 | CASSPYRPPGAGDTQYF
TRBJ2-7 | TRBV2 | CASSRDILSYEQYF
TRBJ1-1 | TRBV7-2 | CASSRGTNTEAFF
TRBJ2-3 | TRBV7-9 | CASHRWRGPQGDTQYF
TRBJ2-5 | TRBV11-2 | CASAPLGVETQYF
TRBJ2-3 | TRBV12-3/TRBV12-4 | CASSSFSLNPSTDTQYF
TRBJ1-2 | TRBV20-1 | CSAILPKGNYGYTF
TRBJ2-7 | TRBV20-1 | CSARDTDRGLLAFYEQYF
TRBJ1-1 | TRBV21-1 | CANPGQGLTEAFF
TRBJ2-3 | TRBV4-1 | CASSQGSDTDTQYF
TRBJ2-5 | TRBV28 | CASSPGGGGRETQYF
TRBJ1-2 | TRBV7-9 | CASSLPSRGDGDGYTF
TRBJ2-5 | TRBV18 | CASSPRQGSGETQYF
TRBJ2-2 | TRBV5-1 | CASSLDSGVGTGELFF
TRBJ2-7 | TRBV28 | CASSSKQGYEQYF
TRBJ2-2 | TRBV10-3 | CAISEKGDYTGELFF
TRBJ1-1 | TRBV12-3/TRBV12-4 | CASSLGRPEAFF
TRBJ1-1 | TRBV20-1 | CSANDRLNTEAFF
TRBJ2-6 | TRBV7-4 | CASSSSGTGSFSGANVLTF
TRBJ1-2 | TRBV5-1 | CASSFGPRDRTYGYTF
TRBJ1-5 | TRBV12-3/TRBV12-4 | CASSLGGNSNQPQHF
TRBJ1-2 | TRBV5-1 | CASSLYRRGYTF
TRBJ1-2 | TRBV7-2 | CASSLFVLGNSYGYTF
TRBJ2-3 | TRBV5-5 | CASSLGGANVADTQYF
TRBJ2-5 | TRBV7-2 | CASSQTRDFQETQYF
TRBJ1-1 | TRBV12-3/TRBV12-4 | CASSSGTGRIMNTEAFF
TRBJ2-5 | TRBV18 | CASSASSGSTETQYF
TRBJ2-7 | TRBV2 | CASVRDRYYEQYF
TRBJ1-1 | TRBV18 | CASSPPKTGAWDTEAFF
TRBJ2-7 | TRBV7-9 | CASSLTHRGRATYEQYF
TRBJ1-5 | TRBV20-1 | CSARVLGQGNQPQHF
TRBJ2-7 | TRBV12-3/TRBV12-4 | CASSTTYRQGWEQYF
TRBJ2-7 | TRBV5-5 | CASSLLRGFPYEQYF